This T cell receptor (beta chain) was identified in a study of blood T cell repertoires in COVID-19. The overall study: Researchers got acute and convalescent COVID-19 samples from the United States, Italy and Spain. The analysed material was cDNA or gDNA that came from T cells, B-cell-depleted T cells, or PBMCs.

Authors' methods: Nucleated cell counts were estimated from reference gene primer amplification. Sequenced by immunoSEQ multiplex PCR; TCRdb stores in-frame clones only, minus some. The V and J calls and clone size are taken from that table; D and trimming were inferred from the DNA. Of tens of thousands of clones listed, around 85% are singletons. The V and J ends lost 1 base and 4 bases respectively, with 16 bases between them. The V gene's germline CDR1 is SEHNR and CDR2 FQNEAQ (reference sequence). The CDR3 loop spans 16 amino acids. The source is a human donor in a cohort sampled during active COVID-19. The chain recombines TRBV7-9 with TRBJ1-1; D is undetermined. The sample was peripheral blood. The CDR3 protein is CASSLGAYRGSTEAFF. In nucleotides, the CDR3 is TGTGCCAGCAGCTTAGGGGCGTACAGAGGGAGCACTGAAGCTTTCTTT.